This paragraph covers one T cell receptor (beta chain) sequence. What it binds is not known. Sample treatment: over 15 received Ad26.COV2.S at low or high dose, single or two shots; roughly five received placebo; per-sample allocation not given. Sample collection was performed on day 63 after the first vaccine or placebo injection. Sequenced by immunoSEQ multiplex PCR; TCRdb stores in-frame clones only, minus some. The sample lists around 450,000 clones, 89% occurring once. The record originates from a study of Ad26.COV2.S vaccination and SARS-CoV-2 variants. Turning to the study itself: Recipients of Ad26.COV2.S got it intramuscularly, once or twice 56 days apart. General observations from the study: Overall T cell responses may have been underestimated by the analyses of TCR breadth and depth. Post-vaccination breadth of spike-specific CD8+ and CD4+ T cell responses was reportedly substantial.

The CDR3 runs 12 residues. The V gene's germline CDR1 is MGHRA and CDR2 YSYEKL. The germline V and J ends were trimmed by 4 bases and 8 bases, with 11 bases remaining between them. The material sequenced was peripheral blood, taken in a trial of Ad26.COV2.S vaccine versus placebo. The chain has TRBV4-1 and TRBJ1-2; D gene unclear. This clonotype was obtained from a person aged 18-65 years who received the Ad26.COV2.S COVID-19 vaccine or a placebo. As DNA, the CDR3 is TGCGCCAGCAGCCGGGTTGGGAGGGGCTACACCTTC. Residues: CASSRVGRGYTF.